These T cell receptor beta chains were read from a single sample in a study of cytomegalovirus exposure and HLA in healthy donors. Generated by immunoSEQ multiplex PCR, the TCRdb table keeps only in-frame clones and is missing some. This table has 80,000 to 100,000 clones, 73% appearing once. The specimen sequenced was PBMCs. These receptors all stem from a man in his forties in good health and CMV-seronegative. CDR3s include the opening cysteine and the closing phenylalanine or tryptophan. The D gene is left open where the match is weak. Clone size is shown for a subset of rows, as once, few, many or a class of expanded clone.

V gene: TRBV7-2
D gene: TRBD1
clone size: -
J gene: TRBJ2-3
CDR3 DNA: TGTGCCAGCAGCCCCCAGACAGGGGGCCCGCAGTATTTT
CDR3 protein: CASSPQTGGPQYF

V gene: TRBV5-4
D gene: -
clone size: few
J gene: TRBJ1-6
CDR3 DNA: TGTGCCAGCAGTCATCAGGGGCCGATCGCGTCCTATAATTCACCCCTCCACTTT
CDR3 protein: CASSHQGPIASYNSPLHF

V gene: TRBV2
D gene: TRBD1
clone size: -
J gene: TRBJ1-1
CDR3 DNA: TGTGCCAGCATGTGGGGGACAGGGTTGAACATGAACACTGAAGCTTTCTTT
CDR3 protein: CASMWGTGLNMNTEAFF

V gene: TRBV30
D gene: -
clone size: few
J gene: TRBJ2-7
CDR3 DNA: TGTGCCTTGCGAAGCCTGAGGAAGTACGAGCAGTACTTC
CDR3 protein: CALRSLRKYEQYF

V gene: TRBV11-3
D gene: -
clone size: -
J gene: TRBJ2-1
CDR3 DNA: TGTGCCAGCAGCTTTTCTTTGGGGCATGAGCAGTTCTTC
CDR3 protein: CASSFSLGHEQFF

V gene: TRBV10-1
D gene: -
clone size: many
J gene: TRBJ2-6
CDR3 DNA: TGCGCCAGAGTCTCGAGTAACTCTGGGGCCAACGTCCTGACTTTC
CDR3 protein: CARVSSNSGANVLTF

V gene: TRBV14
D gene: TRBD1
clone size: -
J gene: TRBJ1-1
CDR3 DNA: TGTGCCAGCAGCCCAGGGGGAAAGATGAACACTGAAGCTTTCTTT
CDR3 protein: CASSPGGKMNTEAFF

V gene: TRBV6-1
D gene: -
clone size: -
J gene: TRBJ2-7
CDR3 DNA: TGTGCCAGCAGTGTCCGCGGAACCGTTTTCGAGCAGTACTTC
CDR3 protein: CASSVRGTVFEQYF

V gene: TRBV5-1
D gene: -
clone size: -
J gene: TRBJ2-1
CDR3 DNA: TGCGCCAGCAGCTTGGGTTGGCGAGCGGGTGAGCAGTTCTTC
CDR3 protein: CASSLGWRAGEQFF

V gene: TRBV2
D gene: TRBD1
clone size: few
J gene: TRBJ1-2
CDR3 DNA: TGTGCCAGTACGGCCCAGGGGGTAGCCTCAGATACCTTC
CDR3 protein: CASTAQGVASDTF

V gene: TRBV5-8
D gene: -
clone size: -
J gene: TRBJ1-2
CDR3 DNA: TGTGCCAGCAGCTTAGTTCTCGGCTATGGCTACACCTTC
CDR3 protein: CASSLVLGYGYTF